This T cell receptor (beta chain) originates from a study of cytomegalovirus exposure and HLA in healthy donors. Study results and caveats: A later analysis, which compared TCR beta chains of equal frequency, found the HLA-associated ones more clonally expanded.

This CDR3 is 13 amino acids long. Germline V gene lookup returns CDR1 LNHDA and CDR2 SQIVND (reference sequence). V was pared by 6 bases and J by 4 bases, with 12 bases between. Vbeta (60) and Jbeta (13) primers were used in the PCR. Sequencing used immunoSEQ multiplex PCR; TCRdb keeps in-frame clones, though not all of them. The sample shows some 59,000 clones, more than 65% of them seen only once. About this clone itself: Its antigen is undetermined.

This clonotype was obtained from a woman under 30 in good health and CMV-seronegative. V usage is TRBV19 and J usage is TRBJ1-2; TRBD1 might be the D (5 bases). Material for sequencing was PBMCs. The CDR3 spells CASRTGVGYGYTF. CDR3 bases: TGTGCCAGTAGGACGGGGGTCGGCTATGGCTACACCTTC.